This TCR beta chain was retrieved from a study of blood T cell repertoires in COVID-19. The wider study: Samples taken during acute and convalescent COVID-19 were collected in the United States, Italy and Spain. T cells, B-cell-depleted T cells, or PBMCs supplied cDNA or gDNA.

Libraries were prepared by immunoSEQ multiplex PCR; TCRdb keeps only in-frame clonotypes and omits some of them. The table records about 400,000 clones, around 92% of them present only once. Living in under 30 US areas, the participants were between 18 and 89 years of age. Assignment of participants to cohorts was predicated upon participant-reported clinical history. The CDR3 length is 14 residues. Germline V gives CDR1 MNHNS, CDR2 SASEGT. V was shortened by 1 base and J by 5 bases, with 11 bases between the two germline ends. The sequence came from a woman aged 25 to 39 who had recovered from COVID-19. The sequenced sample was PBMCs or T cells enriched from blood (not recorded which). This chain uses TRBV6-1 with TRBJ2-5; possible D gene TRBD2, 6 bases. In nucleotides, the CDR3 is TGTGCCAGCAGTGAAGTCCCTAGCGTGGAGACCCAGTACTTC. Residues: CASSEVPSVETQYF.